A selection of T cell receptor beta chains follows, all from one sample in a study of T cells in Graves' hyperthyroidism and ophthalmopathy. A single record per CDR3 protein comes from TCRdb applying MiXCR to the multiplex PCR reads. The sample includes approximately 600,000 distinct CDR3 sequences, approximately 15% of them seen just once. The sequencing input was blood. Source of these receptors: a woman in her twenties or thirties with Graves' hyperthyroidism that later progressed to Graves' ophthalmopathy. Both conserved end residues are part of each CDR3. The D gene is left open where the match is weak. Clone size is shown for a subset of rows, as once, few, many or a class of expanded clone.

clone_size	v_call	d_call	j_call	cdr3_nt	cdr3_aa
few	TRBV11-2	TRBD1	TRBJ2-2	TGTGCCAGCAGCCCTACGGACAGGGTAGGGACCGGGGAGCTGTTTTTT	CASSPTDRVGTGELFF
few	TRBV27	NA	TRBJ1-6	TGTGCCAGCAGTTTCTCCGACAGGAGAGGATCACCCCTCCACTTT	CASSFSDRRGSPLHF
many	TRBV20-1	NA	TRBJ2-7	TGCAGTGCTGCCGTTGCGGAAATGCCGAACTCCTACGAGCAGTACTTC	CSAAVAEMPNSYEQYF
many	TRBV12-5	NA	TRBJ2-7	TGTGCTAGTGGTTTCCCCCCCGAGCAGTACTTC	CASGFPPEQYF
NA	TRBV3-1	NA	TRBJ1-1	TGTGCCAGCAGCCTTATAAAGACTAAGGTCGCTTTCTTT	CASSLIKTKVAFF
many	TRBV24-1	NA	TRBJ1-1	TGTGCCACCAGTGACAGCCAGAACACTGAAGCTTTCTTT	CATSDSQNTEAFF
many	TRBV6-1	TRBD1	TRBJ1-5	TGTGCCAGCAGTGGAGGGACAGTATATCAGCCCCAGCATTTT	CASSGGTVYQPQHF
NA	TRBV11-2	TRBD2	TRBJ2-1	TGTGCCAGCAGCTCAAGGGGAAAAGCGGGAGGGTCCTACAATGAGCAGTTCTTC	CASSSRGKAGGSYNEQFF
many	TRBV7-8	TRBD1	TRBJ1-2	TGTGCCAGCAGCAAGGACAGGGGGGATGGCTACACCTTC	CASSKDRGDGYTF
many	TRBV20-1	NA	TRBJ1-1	TGCAGTGCTAGAGATAAAGGGACCGGGAACACTGAAGCTTTCTTT	CSARDKGTGNTEAFF
many	TRBV7-9	TRBD1	TRBJ1-4	TGTGCCAGCAGCTTAGAACAGGGGAGGAGTGAAAAACTGTTTTTT	CASSLEQGRSEKLFF
NA	TRBV28	TRBD1	TRBJ2-7	TGTGCCAGCAGTTTATACTACTCGACAGGGATGGGATACGAGCAGTACTTC	CASSLYYSTGMGYEQYF
many	TRBV12-3/TRBV12-4	NA	TRBJ2-2	TGTGCCAGCAGGAGGGCCACCGGGGAGCTGTTTTTT	CASRRATGELFF
NA	TRBV28	TRBD1	TRBJ1-1	TGTGCCAGCAGTTTCCCAGGGGGCATGGACACTGAAGCTTTCTTT	CASSFPGGMDTEAFF
few	TRBV7-8	NA	TRBJ2-7	TGTGCCAGCAGCCCTGGGGGGGGGACAGTAAGCTCCTACGAGCAGTACTTC	CASSPGGGTVSSYEQYF
NA	TRBV12-5	NA	TRBJ1-1	TGTGCTAGTGCCTGGGACGCGGGGTACGAAGCTTTCTTT	CASAWDAGYEAFF
many	TRBV19	NA	TRBJ1-1	TGTGCCAGTAGTACCAGGACAGAGGGGGTAAACACTGAAGCTTTCTTT	CASSTRTEGVNTEAFF
NA	TRBV9	NA	TRBJ1-5	TGTGCCAGCAGCGCGGGACGCAGGGAACAGCCCCAGCATTTT	CASSAGRREQPQHF
many	TRBV14	NA	TRBJ2-3	TGTGCCAGCACCGCTTACACAGATACGCAGTATTTT	CASTAYTDTQYF
few	TRBV10-3	TRBD2	TRBJ2-1	TGTGCCATCAGACTAGCGGAGGGGAATGAGCAGTTCTTC	CAIRLAEGNEQFF
many	TRBV11-2	NA	TRBJ2-2	TGTGCCAGCGGGTGGGCCCTTGGCACCGGGGAGCTGTTTTTT	CASGWALGTGELFF
many	TRBV7-9	NA	TRBJ2-7	TGTGCCAGCAGCTTATCACCCCTTGAGCAGTACTTC	CASSLSPLEQYF
many	TRBV11-1	NA	TRBJ2-1	TGTGCCAGCAGCCAAGGATCCCAGGGGTACAATGAGCAGTTCTTC	CASSQGSQGYNEQFF
many	TRBV6-5	TRBD2	TRBJ2-1	TGTGCCAGCAGTTACGCATTAGCGGGAGGCCACAATGAGCAGTTCTTC	CASSYALAGGHNEQFF
NA	TRBV20-1	NA	TRBJ1-2	TGCAGTGCCCCCGGACGGGCGGAGGGCTATGGCTACACCTTC	CSAPGRAEGYGYTF
NA	TRBV7-3	NA	TRBJ2-2	TGTGCCAGCAGCTTAACGCCGGGTGGCGGGAACACCGGGGAGCTGTTTTTT	CASSLTPGGGNTGELFF
NA	TRBV7-9	NA	TRBJ2-3	TGTGCCAGCAGCTTCGGGACGGCTAGCACAGATACGCAGTATTTT	CASSFGTASTDTQYF
many	TRBV10-3	TRBD2	TRBJ2-1	TGTGCCATCAGGGACCCCATGATGAGGGAGGGCAATGAGCAGTTCTTC	CAIRDPMMREGNEQFF
many	TRBV30	NA	TRBJ1-5	TGTGCCTGGAGTGCGACGAGCGAGGATCAGCCCCAGCATTTT	CAWSATSEDQPQHF
many	TRBV7-2	NA	TRBJ1-4	TGTGCCAGCAGCTTAGCGTGGGGGATTGGCGAAAAACTGTTTTTT	CASSLAWGIGEKLFF
NA	TRBV4-1	TRBD2	TRBJ2-5	TGCGCCAGCAGGCCGTACCAGACTAGCCGGGAGACCCAGTACTTC	CASRPYQTSRETQYF
many	TRBV10-3	TRBD2	TRBJ2-5	TGTGCCATCAGTGTCTCAGCGGGAGGGCCAGAGACCCAGTACTTC	CAISVSAGGPETQYF
NA	TRBV19	NA	TRBJ1-4	TGTGCCAGTAGTACCCTCCCTACGGCTAATGAAAAACTGTTTTTT	CASSTLPTANEKLFF
NA	TRBV5-1	NA	TRBJ2-2	TGCGCCAGCAGCTTCTCTCTAGGGTCCACCGGGGAGCTGTTTTTT	CASSFSLGSTGELFF
NA	TRBV6-5	NA	TRBJ1-5	TGTGCCAGCAGTTACTCGAGTTTTGGAGGGGACCCCAATCAGCCCCAGCATTTT	CASSYSSFGGDPNQPQHF
NA	TRBV9	TRBD1	TRBJ1-2	TGTGCCAGCAGCGAAACAGGGGGCCATGGCTACACCTTC	CASSETGGHGYTF
many	TRBV28	TRBD2	TRBJ2-2	TGTGCCAGCAGTTCGGGGGGACTTTTGACCGGGGAGCTGTTTTTT	CASSSGGLLTGELFF
NA	TRBV7-9	NA	TRBJ1-1	TGTGCCAGCAGCTTAGAGTACTTCATGAACACTGAAGCTTTCTTT	CASSLEYFMNTEAFF
many	TRBV9	TRBD2	TRBJ2-7	TGTGCCAGCAGCGACATAGCGGGAAGCGCGGTCGAGCAGTACTTC	CASSDIAGSAVEQYF
many	TRBV11-2	NA	TRBJ2-7	TGTGCCAGCAGCCCGGACTTCTACGAGCAGTACTTC	CASSPDFYEQYF
many	TRBV29-1	NA	TRBJ2-1	TGCAGCGCCCGGGACTCCTCCTACAATGAGCAGTTCTTC	CSARDSSYNEQFF
few	TRBV30	NA	TRBJ1-6	TGTGCCTGGTCCCAGGCGTTCTATAATTCACCCCTCCACTTT	CAWSQAFYNSPLHF